This T cell receptor beta chain derives from a study of T cell responses to AZD1222 COVID-19 vaccine. Libraries were prepared by immunoSEQ multiplex PCR; TCRdb keeps only in-frame clonotypes and omits some of them. The sample holds around 140,000 clones, more than 85% seen once. Germline V gene data show CDR1 as LNHDA and CDR2 as SQIVND (reference sequence). This CDR3 contains 15 residues. With 7 bases clipped from V and 3 bases from J, the junction kept 9 bases outside the gene matches. This sample comprised peripheral blood, obtained after recovery from COVID-19. The sequence was obtained from an adult who had recovered from COVID-19. This chain connects TRBV19 to TRBJ1-5; 7 bases align to TRBD1. In nucleotides, the CDR3 is TGTGCCAGTACCCGGGAGGGACAGTACAATCAGCCCCAGCATTTT. Translated, it gives CASTREGQYNQPQHF.